The 12 T cell receptor beta chains reported below all come from one sample, sequenced in a study of shared clonotypes between healthy human individuals. The data were produced by immunoSEQ multiplex PCR, yet TCRdb's version contains in-frame clones alone and is incomplete. Of about 340,000 clones detected, 70% to 75% appear once; the ten largest clones hold 8.5% to 12%. The sample taken for sequencing was memory CD4+ T cells sorted from blood. Subset of the sample: CD45RA-negative fraction. The receptors here all came from a young man in good health.

This clone was detected once. The CDR3 loop reads CASSETYNEQFF. CDR3 nucleotide sequence: TGTGCCAGCAGTGAAACATACAATGAGCAGTTCTTC. This rearrangement joins TRBV6-1 to TRBJ2-1; D unclear. V was clipped by 2 bases and J by 4 bases, with 3 bases between them. Germline V gene sequence: CDR1 MNHNS, CDR2 SASEGT. CDR3 length: 12 residues.

This clone came up a few times. The gene calls are TRBV28 and TRBJ1-1, with D perhaps TRBD1 (5 bases). V was pared by 5 bases and J by 0 bases, with 10 bases between. This CDR3 region has 14 residues. Germline V gives CDR1 MDHEN, CDR2 SYDVKM. In DNA, the CDR3 is TGTGCCAGCAGTGTGGGACCGTTGAACACTGAAGCTTTCTTT. This sequence encodes CASSVGPLNTEAFF.

This chain uses TRBV13 with TRBJ1-3; D is ambiguous. Germline V CDR1 and CDR2: PRHDT, FYEKMQ (reference sequence). CDR3 length equals 13 residues. Trimming removed 2 bases at V and 2 bases at J, with 4 bases between. The CDR3 region is CASSLFAGNTIYF. The DNA of the CDR3 is TGTGCCAGCAGCTTATTCGCTGGAAACACCATATATTTT.

The chain couples TRBV9 to TRBJ2-1, with 10 bases matching TRBD2. Per germline, CDR1 SGDLS and CDR2 YYNGEE. The CDR3 covers 16 residues. The V gene end was trimmed by 3 bases and the J gene end by 5 bases; junction bases not matched to a gene: 8. The CDR3 DNA follows: TGTGCCAGCAGCGGTCTTCGTAGCGGGAGGAACAATGAGCAGTTCTTC. The encoded protein is CASSGLRSGRNNEQFF.

This clone was counted between two and nine times. V is TRBV28 and J is TRBJ2-7; TRBD2 agrees at 8 bases. The CDR3 has 16 residues. After removal of 4 bases from V and 1 base from J, the junction contained 9 bases not matched to a gene. CDR1 is MDHEN and CDR2 is SYDVKM in the germline V gene. CDR3 DNA sequence: TGTGCCAGCAGTTCTCGAAGCGGGAGCCTTTCCTACGAGCAGTACTTC. This codes for CASSSRSGSLSYEQYF. The variable domain in full, completed from reference TRBV28 and TRBJ2-7, reads DVKVTQSSRYLVKRTGEKVFLECVQDMDHENMFWYRQDPGLGLRLIYFSYDVKMKEKGDIPEGYSVSREKKERFSLILESASTNQTSMYLCASSSRSGSLSYEQYFGPGTRLTVT.

This chain joins TRBV5-1 and TRBJ2-1; 10 bases agree with TRBD2. The CDR3 is 12 residues long. Unmatched junction bases numbered 8, after V lost 5 bases and J lost 15 bases. Germline assignment: CDR1 SGHRS and CDR2 YFSETQ. DNA of the CDR3: TGCGCCAGCAGTGCTAGCGGGAGCGCCCCGTTCTTC. Its protein is CASSASGSAPFF.

Points on this clone: Because the CDR3's place on the DNA is in doubt, the DNA is left out and the CDR3 is given as listed by TCRdb. The chain recombines TRBV12-2 with TRBJ2-7; the table's D call, TRBD1, was not checked against the DNA. TRBV12-2 is a pseudogene locus. The CDR3 is 14 residues long, counting both termini. The CDR3 is CASRFGTGNYEQYF.

V gene TRBV7-9 combines with J gene TRBJ1-1; 7 bases agree with TRBD1. The V and J ends lost 5 bases and 2 bases, in that order; junction bases with no gene match: 14. The CDR3 is made up of 17 amino acids. In germline, CDR1 is SEHNR, CDR2 FQNEAQ (reference sequence). The DNA for the CDR3 is TGTGCCAGCAGCCCAGAACAGGGGTTTGGGCTTAACACTGAAGCTTTCTTT. It encodes CASSPEQGFGLNTEAFF.

The CDR3 nucleotides read TGTGCCAGCAGCCCCACGCGACAGGGGACGGGGACCGGGGAGCTGTTTTTT. It is translated as CASSPTRQGTGTGELFF. V usage is TRBV7-3 and J usage is TRBJ2-2, with 8 bases lining up with TRBD1. This CDR3 is built from 17 residues. Trimming at V came to 5 bases and at J to 5 bases, leaving 13 bases not matched to a gene. Germline values: CDR1 SGHTA, CDR2 FQGTGA.

This clone was picked up one time. The gene calls are TRBV2 and TRBJ1-1; D may be TRBD1 (5 bases). Germline CDR1 is SNHLY and CDR2 is FYNNEI. V lost 6 bases to trimming and J lost 0 bases, with 11 bases between them. The CDR3 is 14 amino acids. The CDR3 is CASRGGRVNTEAFF. The CDR3, as DNA: TGTGCCAGCAGGGGAGGCAGGGTGAACACTGAAGCTTTCTTT. The entire variable domain, with the rest obtained from reference TRBV2 and TRBJ1-1, is as follows: EPEVTQTPSHQVTQMGQEVILRCVPISNHLYFYWYRQILGQKVEFLVSFYNNEISEKSEIFDDQFSVERPDGSNFTLKIRSTKLEDSAMYFCASRGGRVNTEAFFGQGTRLTVV.

Ten or more counts support this clone. The gene calls are TRBV7-2 and TRBJ2-3; 11 bases match TRBD2. V shed 3 bases and J 6 bases; nucleotides not matched to a gene: 11. The germline V gene encodes CDR1 SGHTA and CDR2 FQGNSA. This CDR3 region has 17 residues. CDR3 DNA sequence: TGTGCCAGCAGCTTCTCCGGGACTAGCGGCCCGCGGGATACGCAGTATTTT. Translated, it gives CASSFSGTSGPRDTQYF.

CDR3 sequence reads: CASSRGQGGTGELFF. The CDR3 DNA sequence: TGTGCCAGCAGTAGGGGACAGGGGGGAACCGGGGAGCTGTTTTTT. This rearrangement joins TRBV6-5 to TRBJ2-2; 11 bases line up with TRBD1. Germline loops: CDR1 MNHEY, CDR2 SVGAGI. V dropped 5 bases and J dropped 5; count of bases not matched to a gene: 4. The CDR3 covers 15 residues.